This T cell receptor (beta chain) was identified in a study of CD8 T cells in Susac syndrome. The germline V gene has CDR1 MGHRA and CDR2 YSYEKL. With 3 bases clipped from V and 6 bases from J, the junction kept 15 bases outside the gene matches. CDR3 size: 17 residues. Random hexamers were used to reverse transcribe the RNA input (roughly 0.5 to 1 ug). Amplification of TCR beta CDR3 spanned 54 Vbeta and 13 Jbeta via immunoSEQ multiplex PCR. TCRdb re-called the immunoSEQ multiplex PCR reads with MiXCR, one entry per CDR3 protein. The sample includes around 130,000 distinct CDR3 sequences, under 96% of them seen just once.

Material: CD4+ T cells from PBMCs. This receptor was taken from a human donor with Susac syndrome. The chain carries TRBV4-1 and TRBJ2-7; TRBD1 matches at 9 bases. Here the CDR3 reads CASSQTRDRAPRVEQYF. CDR3 nucleotide sequence: TGCGCCAGCAGCCAGACCCGGGACAGGGCCCCTAGGGTCGAGCAGTACTTC.